Each of the 28 T cell receptor beta chains below was sequenced from the same sample in a study of T cells in Graves' hyperthyroidism and ophthalmopathy. There were TCR beta CDR3 regions amplified from RNA transcripts. HTBI primers were the set used in a first-round RT-PCR of the TCR CDR3. TCRdb re-called the multiplex PCR reads with MiXCR, one entry per CDR3 protein. The sample has about 520,000 distinct CDR3 sequences, around a quarter seen once. The sequencing input was blood. The source is a woman in her thirties with Graves' ophthalmopathy.

The V call is TRBV12-3 or TRBV12-4, the J call TRBJ2-5; D is possibly TRBD2 (6 bases). Between the trimmed V and J ends, which lost 5 bases and 7 bases, there was a span of 23 bases. The CDR3 is 16 residues long. The CDR3 is CASSPWDLVDPSTQYF. The DNA of the CDR3 is TGTGCCAGCAGTCCCTGGGACTTGGTAGACCCTTCGACCCAGTACTTC.

At least ten counts were recorded for this clonotype. The chain carries TRBV27 and TRBJ2-7; tentative D call: TRBD1 (6 bases). With 6 bases removed from V and 4 bases from J, the gap between germline ends came to 13 bases. Germline assignment: CDR1 MNHEY and CDR2 SMNVEV (reference sequence). The length of the CDR3 is 13 residues. Here the CDR3 reads CASRDRYGYEQYF. DNA for the CDR3: TGTGCCAGCAGAGACAGGTACGGGTACGAGCAGTACTTC.

Ten or more counts support this clonotype. The chain links TRBV2 to TRBJ1-3; 9 bases match TRBD1. Trimming cost V 10 bases and J 2 bases; bases outside gene matches: 9. Germline V gene lookup returns CDR1 SNHLY and CDR2 FYNNEI. The CDR3 consists of 15 residues. Here the CDR3 DNA reads TGTGCCACTTTGTCCGGGACAGGGCCTGGAAACACCATATATTTT. This encodes CATLSGTGPGNTIYF. The complete variable domain, with remaining parts taken from reference TRBV2 and TRBJ1-3, reads EPEVTQTPSHQVTQMGQEVILRCVPISNHLYFYWYRQILGQKVEFLVSFYNNEISEKSEIFDDQFSVERPDGSNFTLKIRSTKLEDSAMYFCATLSGTGPGNTIYFGEGSWLTVV.

The chain carries TRBV12-3 or TRBV12-4 and TRBJ1-5; a possible D gene is TRBD1 (5 bases). The CDR3 loop spans 15 amino acids. The V gene lost 7 bases and the J gene lost 5 bases, with 18 bases spanning the gap. CDR3 sequence reads: CASTPGPGFDQPQHF. CDR3 nucleotides: TGTGCCAGCACCCCGGGACCTGGGTTCGATCAGCCCCAGCATTTT.

V gene TRBV20-1 combines with J gene TRBJ1-1; D is uncertain. V was trimmed by 3 bases and J by 0 bases, leaving 11 bases between them. The CDR3 sequence is 14 residues long. From germline, CDR1 is DFQATT and CDR2 SNEGSKA (reference sequence). The CDR3 DNA is TGCAGTGCTAGGGTGAGACATATGAACACTGAAGCTTTCTTT. Translated: CSARVRHMNTEAFF.

This clonotype turned up a few times. V usage is TRBV20-1 and J usage is TRBJ1-5, with unresolved D. Germline V gene data show CDR1 as DFQATT and CDR2 as SNEGSKA (reference sequence). Trimming left V 5 bases short and J 2 bases short, with 10 bases between. This CDR3 contains 13 residues. In DNA form, the CDR3 reads TGCAGTGCTGCGTGGGCCGGCAATCAGCCCCAGCATTTT. Protein sequence: CSAAWAGNQPQHF.

This clonotype has a count of ten or more. This chain connects TRBV7-2 to TRBJ1-1; D gene uncertain. The V gene lost 3 bases and the J gene lost 3 bases, with 8 bases spanning the gap. This CDR3 comprises 13 residues. CDR1 is SGHTA and CDR2 is FQGNSA in the germline V gene. In DNA, the CDR3 is TGTGCCAGCAGCTTCAAGGCAGACACTGAAGCTTTCTTT. Encoded protein: CASSFKADTEAFF.

At least ten counts were recorded for this clonotype. The gene calls are TRBV13 and TRBJ1-1; D call uncertain. Germline V gene data show CDR1 as PRHDT and CDR2 as FYEKMQ (reference sequence). The CDR3 is 12 residues long. Trimming shortened V by 3 bases and J by 7 bases, and 9 bases separated the two germline ends. This CDR3 is CASSFLQNEAFF. CDR3 DNA sequence: TGTGCCAGCAGCTTTCTACAGAATGAAGCTTTCTTT.

The sample holds many counts of this clonotype. The rearrangement uses TRBV30 and TRBJ1-1; unclear D gene. Germline lookup yields CDR1 GTSNPN and CDR2 SVGIG (reference sequence). This CDR3 is built from 11 residues. The V end lost 5 bases, the J end lost 1 base, and 5 bases lay between the germline ends. The CDR3 DNA is TGTGCCTGGGCAGAGAACACTGAAGCTTTCTTT. Translation gives CAWAENTEAFF.

This clonotype was recorded many times. The CDR3 loop is CASRASGNSGELFF. As DNA, the CDR3 is TGTGCCAGCAGGGCGTCGGGAAATTCCGGGGAGCTGTTTTTT. The chain carries TRBV6-2 or TRBV6-3 and TRBJ2-2, with D perhaps TRBD2 (5 bases). V lost 6 bases, J lost 6 bases, and 14 bases lay in between. The CDR3 contains 14 residues. Germline V gives CDR1 MNHEY, CDR2 SVGEGT.

In this sample, this clonotype turned up many times. The chain has TRBV12-3 or TRBV12-4 and TRBJ1-2; D not certain. CDR3 size: 11 residues. The germline V and J ends were trimmed by 4 bases and 4 bases, with 4 bases remaining between them. CDR3 coding DNA: TGTGCCAGCAGTTCCTTCTATGGCTACACCTTC. The encoded protein is CASSSFYGYTF.

This clonotype was observed many times. The chain couples TRBV6-5 to TRBJ1-5, with 7 nucleotides matching TRBD1. Germline V gene lookup returns CDR1 MNHEY and CDR2 SVGAGI. The ends lost 4 bases at V and 5 bases at J; junction bases unmatched: 8. There are 15 residues in the CDR3. Here the CDR3 DNA reads TGTGCCAGCAGTTTAACAGGGGACTCCGATCAGCCCCAGCATTTT. It codes for CASSLTGDSDQPQHF.

This clonotype was observed many times. The CDR3 reads CASSLTSETQYF. CDR3 sequence (DNA): TGTGCCAGCAGCTTAACCAGCGAGACCCAGTACTTC. V and J are TRBV7-2 and TRBJ2-5; D is unclear. Trimming took off 2 bases at V and 5 bases at J, with 6 bases between the two ends. The CDR3 runs to 12 residues. Germline V lookup: CDR1 SGHTA, CDR2 FQGNSA.

This clonotype appeared many times. The V call is TRBV4-2, the J call TRBJ1-2; D remains unclear. Germline V lookup: CDR1 LGHNA, CDR2 YNFKEQ. The CDR3 is 14 residues long. V lost 0 bases to trimming and J lost 2 bases, with 7 bases between them. The CDR3 loop reads CASSQERANYGYTF. CDR3 in DNA: TGTGCCAGCAGCCAAGAACGGGCGAACTATGGCTACACCTTC.

Of note for this clonotype: It may be a read error: a sequence one base away is much more abundant. V gene TRBV2 combines with J gene TRBJ2-7; D call uncertain. Germline V CDR1 and CDR2: SNHLY, FYNNEI. The length of the CDR3 is 11 residues. CDR3 coding DNA: TGTGTCAGCCATTACCATTACGAGCAGTACTTC. This translates into CVSHYHYEQYF.

Points on this clonotype: One base away lies a much larger clone, so this may be a sequencing read error. The J gene is TRBJ1-1, the V gene TRBV5-1, with D uncertain. This CDR3 is built from 14 residues. Germline values: CDR1 SGHRS, CDR2 YFSETQ. The V gene lost 4 bases and the J gene lost 0 bases, with 10 bases spanning the gap. The CDR3 nucleotides read TGCGCCAGCAGCCGACACGAGCTGAACACTGAAGCTTTCTTT. Its protein is CASSRHELNTEAFF.

This clonotype has a count of ten or more. The V and J genes are TRBV6-1 and TRBJ1-2; perhaps TRBD1 as D (6 bases). V was shortened by 4 bases and J by 2 bases, with 11 bases between the two germline ends. CDR1 is MNHNS, CDR2 SASEGT, per germline. The CDR3 consists of 14 residues. CDR3 nucleotides: TGTGCCAGCAGTGTTGCGGGGGCAAACTATGGCTACACCTTC. This encodes CASSVAGANYGYTF.

This chain connects TRBV6-1 to TRBJ2-2; D may be TRBD1 (6 bases). This CDR3 has 15 amino acids. V was trimmed by 7 bases and J by 5 bases, leaving 17 bases between them. CDR1 is MNHNS, CDR2 SASEGT, per germline. The CDR3 is CASKLSRGYTGELFF. The CDR3 DNA sequence: TGTGCCAGCAAACTTTCAAGGGGGTATACCGGGGAGCTGTTTTTT.

The table lists this clonotype with many counts. The chain has TRBV19 and TRBJ1-3; D is undetermined. V lost 3 bases and J lost 1, with 10 bases in between. The germline gives CDR1 LNHDA, CDR2 SQIVND (reference sequence). There are 15 residues in the CDR3. The CDR3 DNA sequence: TGTGCCAGTAGTATGAGTTCGGGGTCTGGAAACACCATATATTTT. Its translation: CASSMSSGSGNTIYF.

This chain uses TRBV12-3 or TRBV12-4 with TRBJ1-1; D perhaps matches TRBD1 (6 bases). With 7 bases removed from V and 5 bases from J, the gap between germline ends came to 11 bases. This CDR3 is built from 12 residues. The CDR3: CASNTGWTEAFF. The DNA for the CDR3 is TGTGCCAGCAACACAGGGTGGACTGAAGCTTTCTTT.

The chain employs TRBV28 and TRBJ1-1; D not resolved. Germline loops: CDR1 MDHEN, CDR2 SYDVKM. The V end was cut by 6 bases, the J end by 3 bases, with 8 bases between. This CDR3 spans 12 amino acids. CDR3 in amino acids: CASSRWDTEAFF. The CDR3 coding sequence is TGTGCCAGCAGCCGATGGGACACTGAAGCTTTCTTT. The whole variable domain, filled in from reference TRBV28 and TRBJ1-1, reads DVKVTQSSRYLVKRTGEKVFLECVQDMDHENMFWYRQDPGLGLRLIYFSYDVKMKEKGDIPEGYSVSREKKERFSLILESASTNQTSMYLCASSRWDTEAFFGQGTRLTVV.

In its sample, this clonotype was seen many times. The chain combines TRBV7-2 with TRBJ1-2, with a possible D match to TRBD1 (6 bases). V shed 5 bases and J shed 4 bases, with 17 bases lying between them. The CDR3 has 15 amino acids. The germline V gene has CDR1 SGHTA and CDR2 FQGNSA. This CDR3 reads CASSPTGGQAYGYTF. As DNA, the CDR3 is TGTGCCAGCAGCCCCACCGGGGGACAAGCCTATGGCTACACCTTC.

This clonotype was detected many times. This sequence joins TRBV9 and TRBJ2-2, with D perhaps assigned TRBD1 or TRBD2 (5 bases each). Germline CDR1 reads SGDLS; CDR2 reads YYNGEE. The CDR3 totals 15 residues. V shed 0 bases and J shed 3 bases, with 9 bases lying between them. The CDR3 spells CASSVGGSYTGELFF. In DNA form, the CDR3 reads TGTGCCAGCAGCGTAGGGGGGTCGTACACCGGGGAGCTGTTTTTT.

The V and J genes are TRBV28 and TRBJ1-5; no firm D call. V was cut by 1 base and J by 4 bases, with 11 bases left in between. This CDR3 is 15 amino acids long. The germline V gene encodes CDR1 MDHEN and CDR2 SYDVKM. The chain's CDR3 is CASSLSGLLNQPQHF. The CDR3 DNA is TGTGCCAGCAGTTTATCGGGCCTACTTAATCAGCCCCAGCATTTT.

This clonotype has a count of ten or more. CDR3 coding DNA: TGCAGCGTTACCCCAGGGGGACGTACTGAAGCTTTCTTT. Translation gives CSVTPGGRTEAFF. The genes are TRBV29-1 and TRBJ1-1, with 7 positions matching TRBD1. V gave up 5 bases and J gave up 5 bases; unmatched junction bases: 8. Germline V CDR1 and CDR2: SQVTM, ANQGSEA. The CDR3 is 13 amino acids.

In the case of this clonotype: This may come from a read error, since a much larger clone is one base off. The CDR3 end shows no conserved phenylalanine or tryptophan, and so a read error is likely. The chain links TRBV6-1 to TRBJ2-7, with D possibly TRBD1 on 6 matching bases. Deletions cut 9 bases from V and 5 bases from J, with 11 bases between. This CDR3 contains 11 residues. Germline-derived CDR1 and CDR2 are MNHNS and SASEGT. CDR3 sequence (DNA): TGTGCCAGTCACAGGGACCACGAGCAGTACCTC. It translates to CASHRDHEQYL.

At least ten counts were recorded for this clonotype. V usage is TRBV2 and J usage is TRBJ1-2; tentatively, D is TRBD1 (5 bases). V lost 7 bases, J lost 1 base, and 10 bases lay in between. This CDR3 has 13 amino acids. Germline CDR1 is SNHLY and CDR2 is FYNNEI. CDR3 loop: CASNRQLNYGYTF. The CDR3 nucleotides are TGTGCCAGCAATCGACAGCTTAACTATGGCTACACCTTC.

This clonotype was observed many times. The genes are TRBV5-1 and TRBJ2-7; 8 bases match TRBD2. The CDR3 length is 14 residues. Germline CDR1 and CDR2: SGHRS and YFSETQ. The V segment lost 4 bases and the J segment 7 bases; nucleotides outside the gene matches: 10. CDR3 amino acids: CASSHVAGPREQYF. In nucleotides, the CDR3 is TGCGCCAGCAGCCATGTAGCGGGGCCAAGAGAGCAGTACTTC.